This TCR beta chain was found in a study of blood T cells in healthy people across ages. Notes on the study in general: Older individuals had lower TCR beta diversity per million T cells (the decline was roughly linear). CMV status of donors was unknown, possibly confounding expanded clonotype changes.

With a J-beta primer mix and a sample-barcoded 5' primer, a second PCR ran about 7 to 11 cycles. At least 2.5 million CDR3-containing paired-end reads were obtained per sample. TCRdb analysed the 5' RACE reads with MiXCR anew, one entry per CDR3 protein. This sample has hundreds of thousands of distinct CDR3 sequences, with under 70% found just once. Each donor gave roughly 9.1 milliliters of peripheral blood. Turning to this clonotype: Its antigen remains unidentified.

V lost 5 bases and J lost 8, with 19 bases in between. The CDR3 extends over 15 amino acids. Per germline, CDR1 SGHTA and CDR2 FQGNSA. The chain recombines TRBV7-2 with TRBJ2-1; D might be TRBD1 (6 bases). The sequenced material came from blood. The TCR originated in a man between 60 and 75 years old in good health. CDR3: CASSPGVGGPYEQFF. In nucleotides, the CDR3 is TGTGCCAGCAGCCCCGGGGTTGGGGGCCCCTATGAGCAGTTCTTC. Full variable domain (remainder filled in from reference TRBV7-2 and TRBJ2-1): GAGVSQSPSNKVTEKGKDVELRCDPISGHTALYWYRQSLGQGLEFLIYFQGNSAPDKSGLPSDRFSAERTGGSVSTLTIQRTQQEDSAVYLCASSPGVGGPYEQFFGPGTRLTVL.